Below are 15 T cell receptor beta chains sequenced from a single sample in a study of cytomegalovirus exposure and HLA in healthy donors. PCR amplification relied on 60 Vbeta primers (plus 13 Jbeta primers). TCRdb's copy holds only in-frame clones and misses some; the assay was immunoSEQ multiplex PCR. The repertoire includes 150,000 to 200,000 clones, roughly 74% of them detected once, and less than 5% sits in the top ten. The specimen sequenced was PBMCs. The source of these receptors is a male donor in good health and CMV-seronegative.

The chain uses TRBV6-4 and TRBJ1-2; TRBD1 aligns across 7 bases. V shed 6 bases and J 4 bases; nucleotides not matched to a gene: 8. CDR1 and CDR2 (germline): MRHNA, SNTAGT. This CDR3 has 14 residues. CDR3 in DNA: TGTGCCAGCAGGCCCGGACAGGATGGCTATGGCTACACCTTC. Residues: CASRPGQDGYGYTF.

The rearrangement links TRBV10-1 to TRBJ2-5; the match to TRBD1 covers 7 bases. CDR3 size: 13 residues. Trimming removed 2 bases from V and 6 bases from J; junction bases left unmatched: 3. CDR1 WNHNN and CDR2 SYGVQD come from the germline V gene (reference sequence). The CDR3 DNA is TGCGCCAGCAGTGAGGACAGGGAGAAGACCCAGTACTTC. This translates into CASSEDREKTQYF.

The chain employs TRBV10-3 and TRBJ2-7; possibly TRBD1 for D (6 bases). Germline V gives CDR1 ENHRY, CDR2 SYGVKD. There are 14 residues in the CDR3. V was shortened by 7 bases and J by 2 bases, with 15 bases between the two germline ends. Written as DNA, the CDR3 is TGTGCCATCAACGGACCGGGACAAACCTACGAGCAGTACTTC. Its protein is CAINGPGQTYEQYF.

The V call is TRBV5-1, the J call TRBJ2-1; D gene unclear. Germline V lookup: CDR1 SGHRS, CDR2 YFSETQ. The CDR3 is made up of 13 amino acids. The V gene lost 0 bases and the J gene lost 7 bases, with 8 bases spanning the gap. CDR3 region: CASSLGSRNEQFF. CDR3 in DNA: TGCGCCAGCAGCTTGGGGAGTAGAAATGAGCAGTTCTTC.

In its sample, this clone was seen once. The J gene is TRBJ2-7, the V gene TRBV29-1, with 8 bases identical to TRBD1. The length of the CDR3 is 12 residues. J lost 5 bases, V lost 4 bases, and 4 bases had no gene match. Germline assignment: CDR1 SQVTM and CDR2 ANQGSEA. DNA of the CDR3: TGCAGCGTTGCTGACAGGGGAAACGAGCAGTACTTC. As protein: CSVADRGNEQYF.

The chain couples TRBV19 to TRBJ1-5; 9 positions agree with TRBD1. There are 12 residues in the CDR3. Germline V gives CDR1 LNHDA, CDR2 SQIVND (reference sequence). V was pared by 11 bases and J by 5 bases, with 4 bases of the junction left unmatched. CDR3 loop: CAADRGDQPQHF. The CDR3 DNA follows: TGTGCCGCCGACAGGGGGGATCAGCCCCAGCATTTT.

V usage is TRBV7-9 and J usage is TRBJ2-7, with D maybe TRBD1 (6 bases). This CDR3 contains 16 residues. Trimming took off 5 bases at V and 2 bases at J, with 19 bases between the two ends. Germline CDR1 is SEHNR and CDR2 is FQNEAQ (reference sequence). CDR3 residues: CASSPPAGVHTYEQYF. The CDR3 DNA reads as TGTGCCAGCAGCCCCCCGGCAGGGGTCCACACCTACGAGCAGTACTTC.

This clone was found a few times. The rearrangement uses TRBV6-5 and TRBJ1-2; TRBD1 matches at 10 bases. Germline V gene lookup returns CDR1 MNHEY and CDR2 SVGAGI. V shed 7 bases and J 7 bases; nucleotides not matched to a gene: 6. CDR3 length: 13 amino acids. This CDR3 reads CASNRQGAGGYTF. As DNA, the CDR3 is TGTGCCAGCAACCGACAGGGGGCTGGTGGCTACACCTTC.

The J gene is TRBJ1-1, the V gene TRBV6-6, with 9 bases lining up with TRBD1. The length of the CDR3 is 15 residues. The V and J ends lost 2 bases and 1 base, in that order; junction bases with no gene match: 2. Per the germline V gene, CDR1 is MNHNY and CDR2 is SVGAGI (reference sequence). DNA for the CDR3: TGTGCCAGCAGTTACGTGGGACAGGGGAACACTGAAGCTTTCTTT. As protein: CASSYVGQGNTEAFF.

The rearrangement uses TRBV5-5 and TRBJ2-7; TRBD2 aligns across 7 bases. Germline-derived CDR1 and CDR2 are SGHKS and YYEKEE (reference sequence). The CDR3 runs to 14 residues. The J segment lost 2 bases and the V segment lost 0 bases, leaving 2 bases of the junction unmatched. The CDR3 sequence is CASSLASGAYEQYF. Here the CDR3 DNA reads TGTGCCAGCAGCTTGGCCAGCGGGGCCTACGAGCAGTACTTC.

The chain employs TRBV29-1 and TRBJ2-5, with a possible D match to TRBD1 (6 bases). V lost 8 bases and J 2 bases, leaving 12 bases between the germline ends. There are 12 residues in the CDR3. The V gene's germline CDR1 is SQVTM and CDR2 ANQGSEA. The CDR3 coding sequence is TGCAGCTGGGACAAGGGACAAGAGACCCAGTACTTC. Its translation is CSWDKGQETQYF. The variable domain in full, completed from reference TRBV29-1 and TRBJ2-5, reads SAVISQKPSRDICQRGTSLTIQCQVDSQVTMMFWYRQQPGQSLTLIATANQGSEATYESGFVIDKFPISRPNLTFSTLTVSNMSPEDSSIYLCSWDKGQETQYFGPGTRLLVL.

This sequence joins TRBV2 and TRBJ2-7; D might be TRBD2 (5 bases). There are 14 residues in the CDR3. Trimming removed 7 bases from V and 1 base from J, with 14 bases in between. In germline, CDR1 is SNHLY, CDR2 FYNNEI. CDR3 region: CASKGAATSYEQYF. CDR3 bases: TGTGCCAGCAAGGGAGCGGCCACTTCCTACGAGCAGTACTTC.

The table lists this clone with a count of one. The CDR3 region has the DNA TGTGCCAGCTCCGACAGGGGTCAAGGCTACACCTTC. The encoded protein is CASSDRGQGYTF. The rearrangement uses TRBV6-5 and TRBJ1-2; 8 bases agree with TRBD1. CDR3 length: 12 residues. With V trimmed by 8 bases and J by 8 bases, 7 bases remained unmatched. Germline V gene lookup returns CDR1 MNHEY and CDR2 SVGAGI.

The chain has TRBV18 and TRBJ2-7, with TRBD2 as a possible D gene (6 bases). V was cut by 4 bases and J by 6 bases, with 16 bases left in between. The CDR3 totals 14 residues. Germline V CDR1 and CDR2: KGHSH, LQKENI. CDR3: CASSLGTERTEQYF. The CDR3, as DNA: TGTGCCAGCTCACTAGGGACTGAACGTACCGAGCAGTACTTC.

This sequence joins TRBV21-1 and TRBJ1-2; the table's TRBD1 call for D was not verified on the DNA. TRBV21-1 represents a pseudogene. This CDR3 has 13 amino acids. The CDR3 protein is CASSKRTGYGYTF. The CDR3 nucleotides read TGTGCCAGCAGCAAAAGGACAGGCTATGGCTACACCTTC.